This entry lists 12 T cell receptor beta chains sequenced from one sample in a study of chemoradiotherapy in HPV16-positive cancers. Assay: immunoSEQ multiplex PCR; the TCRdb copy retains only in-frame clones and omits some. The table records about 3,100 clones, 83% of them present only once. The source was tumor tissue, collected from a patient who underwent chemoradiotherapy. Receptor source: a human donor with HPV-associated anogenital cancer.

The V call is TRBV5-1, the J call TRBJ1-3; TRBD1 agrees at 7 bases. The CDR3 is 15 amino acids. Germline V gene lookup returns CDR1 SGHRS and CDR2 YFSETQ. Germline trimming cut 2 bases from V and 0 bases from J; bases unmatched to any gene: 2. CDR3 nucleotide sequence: TGCGCCAGCAGCTTACAGGGGAGCTCTGGAAACACCATATATTTT. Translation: CASSLQGSSGNTIYF. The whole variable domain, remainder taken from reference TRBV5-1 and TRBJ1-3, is KAGVTQTPRYLIKTRGQQVTLSCSPISGHRSVSWYQQTPGQGLQFLFEYFSETQRNKGNFPGRFSGRQFSNSRSEMNVSTLELGDSALYLCASSLQGSSGNTIYFGEGSWLTVV.

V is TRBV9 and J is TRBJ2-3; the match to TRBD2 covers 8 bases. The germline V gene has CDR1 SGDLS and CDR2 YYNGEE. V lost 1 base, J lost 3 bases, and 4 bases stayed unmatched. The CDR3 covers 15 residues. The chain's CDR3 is CASSVSSGRTDTQYF. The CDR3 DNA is TGTGCCAGCAGCGTATCCAGCGGGAGAACAGATACGCAGTATTTT. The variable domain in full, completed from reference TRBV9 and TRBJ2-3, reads DSGVTQTPKHLITATGQRVTLRCSPRSGDLSVYWYQQSLDQGLQFLIQYYNGEERAKGNILERFSAQQFPDLHSELNLSSLELGDSALYFCASSVSSGRTDTQYFGPGTRLTVL.

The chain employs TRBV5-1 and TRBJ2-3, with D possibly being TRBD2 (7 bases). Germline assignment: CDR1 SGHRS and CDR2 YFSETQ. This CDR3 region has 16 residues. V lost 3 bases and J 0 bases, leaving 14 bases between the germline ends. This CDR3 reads CASSSSGGLSTDTQYF. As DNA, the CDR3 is TGCGCCAGCAGCTCCTCCGGGGGGCTAAGCACAGATACGCAGTATTTT.

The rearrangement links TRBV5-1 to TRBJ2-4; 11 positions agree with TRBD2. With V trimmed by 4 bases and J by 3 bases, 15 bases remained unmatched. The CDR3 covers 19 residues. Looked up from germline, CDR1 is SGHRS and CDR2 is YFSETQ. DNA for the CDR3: TGCGCCAGCAGCCCTACTAGCGGGAGAGGTATAAGGGACAAAAACATTCAGTACTTC. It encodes CASSPTSGRGIRDKNIQYF.

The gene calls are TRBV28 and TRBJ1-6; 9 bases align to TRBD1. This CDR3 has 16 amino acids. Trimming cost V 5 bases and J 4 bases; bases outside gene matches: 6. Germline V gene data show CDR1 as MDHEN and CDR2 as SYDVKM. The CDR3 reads CASSLGTGNYNSPLHF. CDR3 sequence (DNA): TGTGCCAGCAGTCTAGGGACAGGGAATTATAATTCACCCCTCCACTTT.

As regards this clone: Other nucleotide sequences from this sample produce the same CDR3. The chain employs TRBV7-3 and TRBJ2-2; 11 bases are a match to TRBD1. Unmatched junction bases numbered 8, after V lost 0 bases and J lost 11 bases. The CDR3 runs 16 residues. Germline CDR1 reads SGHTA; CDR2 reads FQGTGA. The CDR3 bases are TGTGCCAGCAGCTTAACGATTGGGACAGGGGGGCGAGAGCTGTTTTTT. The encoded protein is CASSLTIGTGGRELFF.

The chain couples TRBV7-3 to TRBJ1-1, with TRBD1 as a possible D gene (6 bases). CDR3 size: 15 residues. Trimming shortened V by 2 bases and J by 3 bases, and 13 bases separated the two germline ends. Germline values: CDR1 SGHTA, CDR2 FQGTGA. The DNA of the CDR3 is TGTGCCAGCAGCTTACGGGGGGCGCTGGACACTGAAGCTTTCTTT. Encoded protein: CASSLRGALDTEAFF.

CDR3 in amino acids: CASREGLSYEQYF. The CDR3, as DNA: TGTGCCAGTAGGGAAGGGCTTTCCTACGAGCAGTACTTC. The chain carries TRBV7-9 and TRBJ2-7, with D uncertain. The CDR3 is 13 residues long. With 9 bases removed from V and 1 base from J, the gap between germline ends came to 13 bases. In germline, CDR1 is SEHNR, CDR2 FQNEAQ (reference sequence).

DNA of the CDR3: TGCGCCAGCAGCCCACGCGGGACTAGCGGAGAAGAGACCCAGTACTTC. Amino acids: CASSPRGTSGEETQYF. The chain couples TRBV4-3 to TRBJ2-5; 11 bases map to TRBD2. The V segment lost 4 bases and the J segment 3 bases; nucleotides outside the gene matches: 7. This CDR3 is built from 16 residues. Germline V gene data show CDR1 as LGHNA and CDR2 as YSLEER.

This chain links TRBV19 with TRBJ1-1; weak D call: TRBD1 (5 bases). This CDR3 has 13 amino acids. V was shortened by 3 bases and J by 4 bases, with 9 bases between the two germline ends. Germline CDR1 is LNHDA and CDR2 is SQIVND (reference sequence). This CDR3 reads CASSIATVTEAFF. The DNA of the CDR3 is TGTGCCAGTAGTATTGCGACAGTCACTGAAGCTTTCTTT.

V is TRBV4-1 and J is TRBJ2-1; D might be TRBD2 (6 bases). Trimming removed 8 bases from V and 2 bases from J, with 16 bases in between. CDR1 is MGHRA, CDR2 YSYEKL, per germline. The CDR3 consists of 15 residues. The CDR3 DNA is TGCGCCAGCCGGCCCCCCGGGAGAACCTACAATGAGCAGTTCTTC. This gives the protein CASRPPGRTYNEQFF.

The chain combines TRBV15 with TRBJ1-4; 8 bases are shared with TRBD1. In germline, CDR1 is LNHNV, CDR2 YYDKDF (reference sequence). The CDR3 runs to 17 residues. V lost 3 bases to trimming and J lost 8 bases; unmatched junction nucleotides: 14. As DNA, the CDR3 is TGTGCCACCAGCAGGGGCGACAGGGGAGGATTGAGGGAAAAACTGTTTTTT. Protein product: CATSRGDRGGLREKLFF.